Sequencing of this T cell receptor (beta chain) was carried out in a study of T cells in Graves' hyperthyroidism and ophthalmopathy (dated by TCRdb to between 2018 and 2021). About the study as a whole: Peripheral blood was sampled at the time of initial diagnosis, prior to any treatment. Prospective prediction of ophthalmopathy was tested in an independent validation cohort consisting of 18 to 20 hyperthyroidism patients and approximately 16 patients who later progressed to ophthalmopathy. In roughly six Graves' hyperthyroidism patients, the study also compared T-cell repertoires from thyroid tissue with T-cell repertoires from blood. After blood sampling, hyperthyroidism patients were treated with methimazole at a starting dose of 30 mg daily, and ophthalmopathy patients were treated with high-dose intravenous methylprednisolone. To identify distinguishing TCR V-J signatures, a discovery cohort of roughly 100 patients was used, comprising 43 with Graves' ophthalmopathy and around 60 with stable Graves' hyperthyroidism. For training and testing, the roughly 100 patients in the discovery cohort were randomly divided in a 7:3 ratio. The paper describes TCR Vbeta CDR3 sequencing of 135 peripheral blood samples, made up of 43 ophthalmopathy patients, 70 to 75 hyperthyroidism patients and some 17 progressor patients. Broader findings and caveats from the paper: Most expanded thyroid clonotypes (frequency above 0.001) were also detected in blood, a finding suggesting that blood repertoires may reflect thyroid immune responses. In validation, the model predicted progression to ophthalmopathy a median of about 6 months before onset, with 65% to 71% sensitivity and roughly 79% specificity. No statistical method was used to fix the sample size in advance, and group allocation was not hidden from the investigators. In cross-validation, a model built on a 13 V-J signature told ophthalmopathy apart from stable hyperthyroidism with about 90% sensitivity and 81% to 82% specificity, and in testing the same model reached 80%/75%.

Including the terminal cysteine and phenylalanine, the CDR3 comprises 14 residues. The sequence is cut down to CDR3 DNA, 42 bases in frame from base 1. CDR1 SGHRS and CDR2 YFSETQ are derived from the germline V gene. Deletion took 6 bases off V and 2 bases off J, with a span of 14 bases between the germline ends. Moderately to severely active disease, a Clinical Activity Score of at least 3, a NOSPECS grade of at least 4, and a duration under 3 months were present in ophthalmopathy patients. Any patient with an uncontrolled infection, another autoimmune disease, pregnancy or lactation was excluded. Diagnoses relied on clinical symptoms, serum thyroxine and TRAb, thyroid ultrasound and orbital computed tomography. PBMCs were isolated from more than 8 ml of fresh peripheral blood by Ficoll-Paque density gradient centrifugation. Total RNA was extracted using Trizol reagent, and RNA quality was assessed on an Agilent 2100 Bioanalyzer.

Amplification of TCR beta CDR3 regions was carried out from RNA transcripts. A first-round RT-PCR of the TCR CDR3 used the HTBI primer set with the Qiagen OneStep RT-PCR kit. A second multiplex PCR round built the libraries, followed by size selection and purification. Sequencing of the libraries was done on an Illumina HiSeq2000 using paired-end 100 bp reads. Per the source publication's procedure: SOAPnuke was used to process the raw data, throwing out any read that contained adapters or uncalled bases, had a mean Phred below 15, or lacked an exact constant-primer or identifier match. High-quality paired reads were merged using COPE v1.2.5, and each unique nucleotide sequence was defined as a clonotype. Clonotypes were aligned to IMGT TRBV, TRBD and TRBJ reference segments using MiTCR v1.1. The analysis included only V-J combinations with a frequency above 0.0001, which together covered about 99% of the repertoires. A TCS score was defined as the ratio of F50 (clonal expansion) to E x V (chaos), with BLOSUM62-based TCRdist applied between CDR3 peptides within each V-J. Welch's t-statistics and random forest reduced just over 500 V-J features to about 13, which were used in a naive Bayes classifier (R e1071). The Morisita-Horn index was used to measure how similar the thyroid and blood repertoires were. TCRdb reworked the public reads: Q25 trimming with fastp, MiXCR clone assembly, productive beta chains retained. Rows are unified per CDR3 protein, each entry keeping the most common DNA and genes. TCRdb's processing, not the authors', yielded these V and J calls. This sample has 30,000 to 35,000 distinct CDR3 sequences in its table, and 52% of those were observed once. 25% of the sample goes to the ten largest clones.

This clonotype was observed at least ten times. Its antigen is not yet known. Base-call qualities are not available, and no considerably larger clone is one nucleotide away. The chain is encoded by TRBV5-1 joined to TRBJ2-5; TRBD1 is perhaps the D gene, given 6 matching bases. Material: blood. The receptor was derived from a woman between 40 and 50 years old with Graves' ophthalmopathy. This receptor has the CDR3 CASTLTGGQETQYF. Read as DNA, the sequence is TGCGCCAGCACCCTGACAGGTGGTCAAGAGACCCAGTACTTC.